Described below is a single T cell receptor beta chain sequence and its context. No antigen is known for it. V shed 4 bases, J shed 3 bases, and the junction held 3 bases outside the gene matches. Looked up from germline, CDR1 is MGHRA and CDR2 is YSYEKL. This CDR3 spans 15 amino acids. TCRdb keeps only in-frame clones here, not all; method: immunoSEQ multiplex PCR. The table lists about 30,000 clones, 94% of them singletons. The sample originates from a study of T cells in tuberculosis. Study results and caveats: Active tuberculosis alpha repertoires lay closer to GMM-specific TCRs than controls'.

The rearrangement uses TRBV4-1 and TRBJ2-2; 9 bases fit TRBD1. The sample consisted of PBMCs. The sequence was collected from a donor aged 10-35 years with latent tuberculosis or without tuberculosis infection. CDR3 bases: TGCGCCAGCAGCCCGGGACAGGGTGACACCGGGGAGCTGTTTTTT. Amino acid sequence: CASSPGQGDTGELFF.